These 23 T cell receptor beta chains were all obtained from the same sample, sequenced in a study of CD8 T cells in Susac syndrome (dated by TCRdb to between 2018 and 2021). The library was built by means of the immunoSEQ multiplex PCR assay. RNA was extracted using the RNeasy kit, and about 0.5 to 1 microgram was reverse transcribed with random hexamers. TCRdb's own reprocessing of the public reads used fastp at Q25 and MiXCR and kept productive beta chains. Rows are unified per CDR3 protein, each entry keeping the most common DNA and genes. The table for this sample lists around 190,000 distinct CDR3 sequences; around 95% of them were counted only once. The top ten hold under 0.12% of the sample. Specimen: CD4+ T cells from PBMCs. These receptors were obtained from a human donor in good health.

The CDR3 region has the DNA TGCAGCGGAAATAAGGGGGGTTTGGATGAGCAGTTCTTC. This encodes CSGNKGGLDEQFF. The genes are TRBV29-1 and TRBJ2-1, with D perhaps TRBD1 or TRBD2 (6 bases each). The germline V and J ends were trimmed by 7 bases and 8 bases, with 18 bases remaining between them. CDR3 length equals 13 residues. The V gene's germline CDR1 is SQVTM and CDR2 ANQGSEA.

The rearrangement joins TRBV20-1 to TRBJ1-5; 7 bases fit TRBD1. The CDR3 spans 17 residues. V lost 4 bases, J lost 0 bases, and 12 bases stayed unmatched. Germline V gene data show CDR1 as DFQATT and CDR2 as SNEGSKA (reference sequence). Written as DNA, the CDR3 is TGCAGTGCTACGGACTCTGACAGGGCCTATAGCAATCAGCCCCAGCATTTT. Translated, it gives CSATDSDRAYSNQPQHF.

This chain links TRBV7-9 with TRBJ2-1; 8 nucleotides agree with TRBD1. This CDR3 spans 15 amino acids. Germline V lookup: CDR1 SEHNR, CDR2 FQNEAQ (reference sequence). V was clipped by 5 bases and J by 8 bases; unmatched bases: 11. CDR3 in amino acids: CASSPWTGWGDEQFF. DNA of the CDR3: TGTGCCAGCAGCCCCTGGACAGGGTGGGGCGATGAGCAGTTCTTC. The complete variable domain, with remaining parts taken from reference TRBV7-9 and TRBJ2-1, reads DTGVSQNPRHKITKRGQNVTFRCDPISEHNRLYWYRQTLGQGPEFLTYFQNEAQLEKSRLLSDRFSAERPKGSFSTLEIQRTEQGDSAMYLCASSPWTGWGDEQFFGPGTRLTVL.

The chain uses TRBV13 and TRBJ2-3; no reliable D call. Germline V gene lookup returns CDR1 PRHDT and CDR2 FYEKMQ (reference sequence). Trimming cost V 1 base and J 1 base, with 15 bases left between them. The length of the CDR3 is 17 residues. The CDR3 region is CASSLVPTIGGTDTQYF. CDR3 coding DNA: TGTGCCAGCAGCTTAGTCCCTACTATAGGAGGCACAGATACGCAGTATTTT.

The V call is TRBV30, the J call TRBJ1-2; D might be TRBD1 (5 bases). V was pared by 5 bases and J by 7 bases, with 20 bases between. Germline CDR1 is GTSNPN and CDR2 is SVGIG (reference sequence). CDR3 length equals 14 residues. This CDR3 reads CAWASVRAGGGYTF. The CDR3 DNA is TGTGCCTGGGCGTCTGTCAGGGCAGGCGGTGGCTACACCTTC.

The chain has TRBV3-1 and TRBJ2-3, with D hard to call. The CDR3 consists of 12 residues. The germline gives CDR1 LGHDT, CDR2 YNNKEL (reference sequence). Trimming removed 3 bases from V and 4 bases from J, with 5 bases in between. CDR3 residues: CASSQPADTQYF. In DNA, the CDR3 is TGTGCCAGCAGCCAGCCGGCAGATACGCAGTATTTT.

The CDR3: CACPNKSGANVLTF. DNA of the CDR3: TGTGCCTGCCCAAATAAATCTGGGGCCAACGTCCTGACTTTC. The V and J genes are TRBV30 and TRBJ2-6; D gene ambiguous. Germline V gene sequence: CDR1 GTSNPN, CDR2 SVGIG (reference sequence). The V gene lost 6 bases and the J gene lost 1 base, with 10 bases spanning the gap. CDR3 length equals 14 residues.

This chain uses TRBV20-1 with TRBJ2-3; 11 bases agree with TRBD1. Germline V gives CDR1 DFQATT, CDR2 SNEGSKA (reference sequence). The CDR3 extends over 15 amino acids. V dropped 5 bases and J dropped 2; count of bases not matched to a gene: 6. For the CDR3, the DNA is TGCAGTGCTCGGGACAGGGGGGAGGCCACAGATACGCAGTATTTT. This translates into CSARDRGEATDTQYF.

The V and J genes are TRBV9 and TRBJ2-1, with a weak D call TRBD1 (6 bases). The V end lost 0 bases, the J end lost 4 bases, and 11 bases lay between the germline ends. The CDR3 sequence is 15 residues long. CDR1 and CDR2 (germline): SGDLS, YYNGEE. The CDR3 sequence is CASSVEQGAYNEQFF. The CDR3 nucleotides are TGTGCCAGCAGCGTAGAACAGGGAGCTTACAATGAGCAGTTCTTC.

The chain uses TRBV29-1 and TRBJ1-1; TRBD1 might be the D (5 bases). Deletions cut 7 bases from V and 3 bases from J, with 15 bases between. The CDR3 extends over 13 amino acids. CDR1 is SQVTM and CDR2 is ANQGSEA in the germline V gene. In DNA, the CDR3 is TGCAGCGCCGCAGCGAAAGGGGACACTGAAGCTTTCTTT. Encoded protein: CSAAAKGDTEAFF.

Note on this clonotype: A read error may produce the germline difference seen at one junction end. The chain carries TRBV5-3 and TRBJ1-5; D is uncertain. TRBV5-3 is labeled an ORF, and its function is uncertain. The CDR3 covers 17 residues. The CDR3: CASSFDPLVRVNQPQHF. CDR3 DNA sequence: TGTGCCAGCAGCTTTGACCCGCTAGTAAGGGTAAATCAGCCCCAGCATTTT.

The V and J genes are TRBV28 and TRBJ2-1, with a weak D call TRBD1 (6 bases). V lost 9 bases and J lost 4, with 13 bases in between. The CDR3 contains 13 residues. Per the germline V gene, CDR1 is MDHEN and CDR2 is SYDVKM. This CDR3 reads CASTGTPYNEQFF. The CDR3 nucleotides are TGTGCCAGTACCGGGACACCTTACAATGAGCAGTTCTTC. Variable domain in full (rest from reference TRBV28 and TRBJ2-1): DVKVTQSSRYLVKRTGEKVFLECVQDMDHENMFWYRQDPGLGLRLIYFSYDVKMKEKGDIPEGYSVSREKKERFSLILESASTNQTSMYLCASTGTPYNEQFFGPGTRLTVL.

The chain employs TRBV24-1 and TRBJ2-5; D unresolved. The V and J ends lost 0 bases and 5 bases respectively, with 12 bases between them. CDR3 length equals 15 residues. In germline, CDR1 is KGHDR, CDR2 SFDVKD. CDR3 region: CATSDLRGVGETQYF. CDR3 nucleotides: TGTGCCACCAGTGATTTGCGAGGAGTCGGGGAGACCCAGTACTTC.

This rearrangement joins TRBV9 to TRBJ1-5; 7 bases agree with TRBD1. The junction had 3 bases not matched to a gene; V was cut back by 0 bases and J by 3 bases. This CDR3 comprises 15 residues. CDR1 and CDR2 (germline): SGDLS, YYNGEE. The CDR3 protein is CASSVGQGDNQPQHF. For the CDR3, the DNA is TGTGCCAGCAGCGTAGGCCAGGGGGACAATCAGCCCCAGCATTTT.

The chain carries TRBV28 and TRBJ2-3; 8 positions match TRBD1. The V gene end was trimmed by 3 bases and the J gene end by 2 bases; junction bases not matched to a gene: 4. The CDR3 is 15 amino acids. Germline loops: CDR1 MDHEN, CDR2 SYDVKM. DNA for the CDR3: TGTGCCAGCAGTTTCCAGGGGGCCCCCACAGATACGCAGTATTTT. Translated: CASSFQGAPTDTQYF. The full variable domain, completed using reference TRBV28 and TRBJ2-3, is DVKVTQSSRYLVKRTGEKVFLECVQDMDHENMFWYRQDPGLGLRLIYFSYDVKMKEKGDIPEGYSVSREKKERFSLILESASTNQTSMYLCASSFQGAPTDTQYFGPGTRLTVL.

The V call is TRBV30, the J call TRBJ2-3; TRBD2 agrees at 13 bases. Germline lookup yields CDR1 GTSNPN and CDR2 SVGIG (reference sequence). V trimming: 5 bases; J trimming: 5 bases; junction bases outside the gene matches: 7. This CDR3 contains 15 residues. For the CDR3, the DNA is TGTGCCTGGGTGGGACTAGCGGGATCTCTAGATACGCAGTATTTT. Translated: CAWVGLAGSLDTQYF. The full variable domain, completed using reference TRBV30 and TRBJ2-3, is SQTIHQWPATLVQPVGSPLSLECTVEGTSNPNLYWYRQAAGRGLQLLFYSVGIGQISSEVPQNLSASRPQDRQFILSSKKLLLSDSGFYLCAWVGLAGSLDTQYFGPGTRLTVL.

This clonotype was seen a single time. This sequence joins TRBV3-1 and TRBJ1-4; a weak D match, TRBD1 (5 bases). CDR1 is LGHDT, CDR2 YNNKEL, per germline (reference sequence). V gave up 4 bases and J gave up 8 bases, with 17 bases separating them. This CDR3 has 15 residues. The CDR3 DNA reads TGTGCCAGCAGCCCCTCGGGGCAGGGCGACGAAAAACTGTTTTTT. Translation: CASSPSGQGDEKLFF.

The CDR3 is CSVGGGSTGELFF. CDR3 DNA: TGCAGCGTTGGAGGAGGGAGCACCGGGGAGCTGTTTTTT. The chain links TRBV29-1 to TRBJ2-2; D perhaps matches TRBD2 (6 bases). Germline V CDR1 and CDR2: SQVTM, ANQGSEA. This CDR3 spans 13 amino acids. The ends were cut back, 4 bases at V and 4 bases at J, with 10 bases in the middle.

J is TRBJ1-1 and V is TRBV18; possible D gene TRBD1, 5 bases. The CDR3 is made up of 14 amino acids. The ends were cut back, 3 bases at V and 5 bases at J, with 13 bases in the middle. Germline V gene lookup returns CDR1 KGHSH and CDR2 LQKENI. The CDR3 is CASSPTTGGTEAFF. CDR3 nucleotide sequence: TGTGCCAGCTCACCCACTACGGGGGGGACTGAAGCTTTCTTT.

The CDR3 loop reads CTPKAGGDYTDTQYF. As DNA, the CDR3 is TGCACCCCCAAAGCAGGGGGCGATTACACAGATACGCAGTATTTT. The genes are TRBV20-1 and TRBJ2-3, with TRBD1 matching 8 bases. CDR1 is DFQATT and CDR2 is SNEGSKA in the germline V gene (reference sequence). The CDR3 length is 15 residues.

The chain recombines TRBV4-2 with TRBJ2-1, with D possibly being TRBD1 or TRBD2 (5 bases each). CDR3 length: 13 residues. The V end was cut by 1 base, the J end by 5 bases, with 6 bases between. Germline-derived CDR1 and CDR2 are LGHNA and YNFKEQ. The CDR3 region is CASSQGGDNEQFF. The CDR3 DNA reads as TGTGCCAGCAGCCAAGGAGGGGACAATGAGCAGTTCTTC.

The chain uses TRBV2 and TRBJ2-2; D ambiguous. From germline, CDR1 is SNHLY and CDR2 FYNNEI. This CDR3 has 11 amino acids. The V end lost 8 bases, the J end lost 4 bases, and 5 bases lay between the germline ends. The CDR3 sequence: CASLSTGELFF. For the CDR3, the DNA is TGTGCCAGCCTAAGCACCGGGGAGCTGTTTTTT.

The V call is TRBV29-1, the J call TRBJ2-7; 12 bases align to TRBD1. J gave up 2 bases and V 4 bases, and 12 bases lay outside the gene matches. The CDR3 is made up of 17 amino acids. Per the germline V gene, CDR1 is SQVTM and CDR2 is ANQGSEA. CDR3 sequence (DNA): TGCAGCGTTGGTGGCGGGACAGGGGGCGATTTGGCCTACGAGCAGTACTTC. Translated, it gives CSVGGGTGGDLAYEQYF.